The 2 T cell receptor beta chains given below trace back to one sample, sequenced in a study of shared clonotypes between healthy human individuals. Method: immunoSEQ multiplex PCR; TCRdb's copy keeps in-frame clones and lacks some. This sample yields 2 million or so clones, of which approximately 95% are seen a single time; roughly 0.13% belongs to the top ten. Sequencing was performed on naive CD4+ T cells sorted from blood. The subset: CD45RA+ positively selected. Receptors originate from a man aged 18 to 29 in good health.

This rearrangement joins TRBV19 to TRBJ1-6, with D unresolved. This CDR3 has 14 amino acids. CDR1 and CDR2 (germline): LNHDA, SQIVND (reference sequence). V was trimmed by 3 bases and J by 8 bases, leaving 11 bases between them. In DNA form, the CDR3 reads TGTGCCAGTAGTATTGGTGGTTCGGATTCACCCCTCCACTTT. Protein: CASSIGGSDSPLHF.

The chain is built from TRBV15 and TRBJ2-4, with TRBD1 matching over 9 bases. Unmatched junction bases numbered 11, after V lost 3 bases and J lost 8 bases. This CDR3 comprises 16 residues. Germline CDR1 LNHNV, CDR2 YYDKDF (reference sequence). CDR3 nucleotides: TGTGCCACCAGCAGTTCATGGGACAGGGTTTTGGACATTCAGTACTTC. Amino acids: CATSSSWDRVLDIQYF.